Following are 11 T cell receptor beta chains from one sample sequenced in a study of Tregs in tolerant kidney transplant recipients. The method was immunoSEQ multiplex PCR; TCRdb's version includes in-frame clones alone and lacks a portion of them. Of 65,000 to 85,000 clones in the sample, 91% are singletons; the top ten hold 1.5% to 2%. Recipients received nonmyeloablative bone marrow transplants from related graft donors, with transient mixed chimerism. The sample was CD4+ T cells from blood (PBMCs), taken 24 months after the transplant. The source is a human patient who received a combined kidney and bone marrow transplant. The graft donor may account for some of the T cells.

The V call is TRBV6-5, the J call TRBJ1-2, with TRBD1 as a possible D gene (6 bases). The V gene lost 6 bases and the J gene lost 4 bases, with 12 bases spanning the gap. Germline CDR1 reads MNHEY; CDR2 reads SVGAGI. The CDR3 sequence is 13 residues long. Written as DNA, the CDR3 is TGTGCCAGCAGCCCTACAGGGTCCTATGGCTACACCTTC. Its translation: CASSPTGSYGYTF.

The chain links TRBV7-9 to TRBJ2-1; tentative D call: TRBD2 (6 bases). Between the trimmed V and J ends, which lost 0 bases and 5 bases, there was a span of 11 bases. There are 15 residues in the CDR3. Germline-derived CDR1 and CDR2 are SEHNR and FQNEAQ (reference sequence). Here the CDR3 DNA reads TGTGCCAGCAGCTTAGCGTGGACTACCAACAATGAGCAGTTCTTC. This encodes CASSLAWTTNNEQFF.

V usage is TRBV27 and J usage is TRBJ2-1, with 15 bases aligning to TRBD2. Unmatched junction bases numbered 9, after V lost 6 bases and J lost 3 bases. Germline CDR1 reads MNHEY; CDR2 reads SMNVEV (reference sequence). This CDR3 region has 18 residues. The CDR3 DNA sequence: TGTGCCAGCAGACCGGGACTAGCGGGAGGTTTCTACTACAATGAGCAGTTCTTC. It specifies CASRPGLAGGFYYNEQFF.

The rearrangement uses TRBV7-2 and TRBJ2-3, with a possible D match to TRBD2 (5 bases). The length of the CDR3 is 15 residues. With 4 bases removed from V and 3 bases from J, the gap between germline ends came to 14 bases. In germline, CDR1 is SGHTA, CDR2 FQGNSA. CDR3 residues: CASSSLVGVTDTQYF. CDR3 DNA sequence: TGTGCCAGCAGCTCACTAGTTGGGGTAACAGATACGCAGTATTTT.

The chain couples TRBV29-1 to TRBJ1-3, with D maybe TRBD1 (6 bases). CDR3 length equals 16 residues. The ends were cut back, 0 bases at V and 5 bases at J, with 17 bases in the middle. Germline V lookup: CDR1 SQVTM, CDR2 ANQGSEA. This chain's CDR3 is CSVEDPRDIGRNTIYF. The DNA for the CDR3 is TGCAGCGTTGAAGATCCCCGGGACATCGGACGAAACACCATATATTTT.

This CDR3 is CATSRDFTSVYEQYF. Written as DNA, the CDR3 is TGTGCCACCAGCAGAGATTTCACTAGCGTCTACGAGCAGTACTTC. The chain joins TRBV15 to TRBJ2-7, with 7 positions matching TRBD2. V shed 0 bases, J shed 3 bases, and the junction held 5 bases outside the gene matches. In germline, CDR1 is LNHNV, CDR2 YYDKDF (reference sequence). This CDR3 comprises 15 residues.

The chain couples TRBV4-1 to TRBJ1-1; possibly TRBD1 for D (6 bases). Trimming shortened V by 1 base and J by 7 bases, and 13 bases separated the two germline ends. Germline loops: CDR1 MGHRA, CDR2 YSYEKL. This CDR3 spans 14 amino acids. The CDR3 spells CASSQGQVPFEAFF. The CDR3 DNA reads TGCGCCAGCAGCCAAGGACAGGTACCTTTTGAAGCTTTCTTT.

This clone showed up just once. Within the sample, other DNA sequences also encode this same CDR3. The rearrangement uses TRBV7-6 and TRBJ1-6; maybe TRBD1 (5 bases). V lost 1 base and J 4 bases, leaving 14 bases between the germline ends. Germline loops: CDR1 SGHVS, CDR2 FNYEAQ. The length of the CDR3 is 17 residues. The CDR3 sequence is CASSLEAQTVYNSPLHF. DNA for the CDR3: TGTGCCAGCAGCTTAGAGGCACAGACAGTGTATAATTCACCCCTCCACTTT.

The V call is TRBV29-1, the J call TRBJ2-7, with TRBD2 matching over 10 bases. V trimming: 3 bases; J trimming: 3 bases; junction bases outside the gene matches: 5. From germline, CDR1 is SQVTM and CDR2 ANQGSEA. The CDR3 sequence is 14 residues long. In DNA, the CDR3 is TGCAGCGTTGACGGGCTAGCGGGAGTCTACGAGCAGTACTTC. Translated: CSVDGLAGVYEQYF.

This chain uses TRBV6-9 with TRBJ2-7; 15 nucleotides match TRBD2. Per the germline V gene, CDR1 is MNHGY and CDR2 is SVAAGI. The CDR3 runs 17 residues. V was pared by 2 bases and J by 5 bases, with 7 bases of the junction left unmatched. The CDR3 region has the DNA TGTGCCAGCAGTTATGGACTAGCGGGGGGGCCTAGACACGAGCAGTACTTC. This gives the protein CASSYGLAGGPRHEQYF.

J is TRBJ2-4 and V is TRBV30; tentatively, D is TRBD1 (6 bases). CDR3 length equals 10 residues. Between the trimmed V and J ends, which lost 3 bases and 15 bases, there was a span of 12 bases. Per germline, CDR1 GTSNPN and CDR2 SVGIG (reference sequence). Here the CDR3 DNA reads TGTGCCTGGAGCCTGGACAGTTTGTACTTC. Encoded protein: CAWSLDSLYF. The variable domain in full, completed from reference TRBV30 and TRBJ2-4, reads SQTIHQWPATLVQPVGSPLSLECTVEGTSNPNLYWYRQAAGRGLQLLFYSVGIGQISSEVPQNLSASRPQDRQFILSSKKLLLSDSGFYLCAWSLDSLYFGAGTRLSVL.